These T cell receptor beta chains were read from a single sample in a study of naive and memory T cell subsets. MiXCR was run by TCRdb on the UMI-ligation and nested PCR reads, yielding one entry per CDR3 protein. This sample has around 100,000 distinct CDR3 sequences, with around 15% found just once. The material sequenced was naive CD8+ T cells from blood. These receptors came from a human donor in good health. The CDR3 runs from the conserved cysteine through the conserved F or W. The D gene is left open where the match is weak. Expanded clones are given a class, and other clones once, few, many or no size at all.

cdr3_aa: CASSGGFRGPNNEQFF; cdr3_nt: TGTGCCAGCAGTGGGGGATTCAGGGGGCCCAACAATGAGCAGTTCTTC; d_call: TRBD1; j_call: TRBJ2-1; clone_size: -; v_call: TRBV6-1
cdr3_aa: CASTPGIAGTDTQYF; cdr3_nt: TGTGCCAGCACGCCAGGGATAGCGGGGACAGATACGCAGTATTTT; d_call: TRBD2; j_call: TRBJ2-3; clone_size: -; v_call: TRBV11-1
cdr3_aa: CASSLGVGGKTQYF; cdr3_nt: TGTGCCAGCAGCCTGGGAGTAGGGGGGAAGACCCAGTACTTC; d_call: -; j_call: TRBJ2-5; clone_size: few; v_call: TRBV9
cdr3_aa: CSVDGATTGELFF; cdr3_nt: TGCAGCGTTGACGGGGCGACTACCGGGGAGCTGTTTTTT; d_call: -; j_call: TRBJ2-2; clone_size: few; v_call: TRBV29-1
cdr3_aa: CASSLSRTHDEQYF; cdr3_nt: TGTGCCAGCAGTTTATCGCGGACTCACGACGAGCAGTACTTC; d_call: -; j_call: TRBJ2-7; clone_size: -; v_call: TRBV27
cdr3_aa: CASSAGAGELFF; cdr3_nt: TGTGCCAGCAGCGCAGGGGCCGGGGAGCTGTTTTTT; d_call: -; j_call: TRBJ2-2; clone_size: -; v_call: TRBV9
cdr3_aa: CASSTDPTYEQYF; cdr3_nt: TGTGCCAGCAGTACAGACCCCACGTACGAGCAGTACTTC; d_call: -; j_call: TRBJ2-7; clone_size: -; v_call: TRBV28
cdr3_aa: CASSPSPGVRETQYF; cdr3_nt: TGTGCCAGCAGCCCTAGCCCAGGGGTACGAGAGACCCAGTACTTC; d_call: -; j_call: TRBJ2-5; clone_size: -; v_call: TRBV7-9
cdr3_aa: CSARPGTGPGGEKLFF; cdr3_nt: TGCAGTGCCCGTCCCGGGACAGGGCCTGGGGGTGAAAAACTGTTTTTT; d_call: TRBD1; j_call: TRBJ1-4; clone_size: few; v_call: TRBV20-1
cdr3_aa: CSAREALRPGLNTEAFF; cdr3_nt: TGCAGTGCTAGAGAGGCCCTAAGGCCCGGATTGAACACTGAAGCTTTCTTT; d_call: -; j_call: TRBJ1-1; clone_size: -; v_call: TRBV20-1
cdr3_aa: CASSIVRDAYEQYF; cdr3_nt: TGTGCCAGCAGTATCGTGCGGGATGCCTACGAGCAGTACTTC; d_call: -; j_call: TRBJ2-7; clone_size: -; v_call: TRBV2
cdr3_aa: CAISEGSNTGELFF; cdr3_nt: TGTGCCATCAGTGAAGGCAGTAACACCGGGGAGCTGTTTTTT; d_call: -; j_call: TRBJ2-2; clone_size: few; v_call: TRBV10-3
cdr3_aa: CSALGGQESTDTQYF; cdr3_nt: TGCAGCGCCTTGGGGGGACAGGAGAGCACAGATACGCAGTATTTT; d_call: TRBD1; j_call: TRBJ2-3; clone_size: -; v_call: TRBV29-1
cdr3_aa: CASRSGVGEDTQYF; cdr3_nt: TGTGCCAGCAGGTCAGGGGTAGGAGAAGATACGCAGTATTTT; d_call: -; j_call: TRBJ2-3; clone_size: few; v_call: TRBV7-9
cdr3_aa: CASSFLGGTGANVLTF; cdr3_nt: TGTGCCAGCAGTTTTCTGGGGGGAACTGGGGCCAACGTCCTGACTTTC; d_call: -; j_call: TRBJ2-6; clone_size: -; v_call: TRBV28
cdr3_aa: CSARGLAGEEQYF; cdr3_nt: TGCAGTGCTAGAGGACTAGCGGGAGAAGAGCAGTACTTC; d_call: TRBD2; j_call: TRBJ2-7; clone_size: few; v_call: TRBV20-1
cdr3_aa: CASSYPRGTYEQYF; cdr3_nt: TGTGCCAGCAGTTACCCCAGGGGTACCTACGAGCAGTACTTC; d_call: -; j_call: TRBJ2-7; clone_size: few; v_call: TRBV6-2/TRBV6-3
cdr3_aa: CASSRTSLQYF; cdr3_nt: TGTGCCAGCAGTCGCACCAGCCTTCAGTACTTC; d_call: -; j_call: TRBJ2-5; clone_size: -; v_call: TRBV6-2/TRBV6-3
cdr3_aa: CASSYIGRGSGNTIYF; cdr3_nt: TGTGCCAGCAGTTATATCGGCCGCGGCTCTGGAAACACCATATATTTT; d_call: -; j_call: TRBJ1-3; clone_size: -; v_call: TRBV6-2/TRBV6-3
cdr3_aa: CASSLYSPPNEQFF; cdr3_nt: TGTGCCAGCAGTTTATACTCGCCACCTAATGAGCAGTTCTTC; d_call: -; j_call: TRBJ2-1; clone_size: few; v_call: TRBV12-3/TRBV12-4
cdr3_aa: CASSLENRATQYF; cdr3_nt: TGTGCCAGCAGCTTAGAAAACAGGGCGACCCAGTACTTC; d_call: -; j_call: TRBJ2-5; clone_size: many; v_call: TRBV11-1
cdr3_aa: CASSLSPSRQPQHF; cdr3_nt: TGTGCCAGCAGTTTATCGCCCAGTAGGCAGCCCCAGCATTTT; d_call: -; j_call: TRBJ1-5; clone_size: -; v_call: TRBV27
cdr3_aa: CASSQRTSGGDEQFF; cdr3_nt: TGTGCCAGCAGCCAAAGGACTAGCGGGGGCGATGAGCAGTTCTTC; d_call: TRBD2; j_call: TRBJ2-1; clone_size: few; v_call: TRBV4-2
cdr3_aa: CATSIQNSAQYF; cdr3_nt: TGTGCCACCAGCATTCAAAACAGCGCGCAGTACTTC; d_call: -; j_call: TRBJ2-7; clone_size: -; v_call: TRBV15
cdr3_aa: CASSSTGSDEQFF; cdr3_nt: TGTGCCAGCAGCTCGACAGGATCCGATGAGCAGTTCTTC; d_call: -; j_call: TRBJ2-1; clone_size: few; v_call: TRBV7-9
cdr3_aa: CASTDGGTQKYNEQFF; cdr3_nt: TGTGCCAGCACTGACGGCGGGACACAGAAATACAATGAGCAGTTCTTC; d_call: -; j_call: TRBJ2-1; clone_size: -; v_call: TRBV13
cdr3_aa: CASSLALMKDYNEQFF; cdr3_nt: TGTGCCAGCAGCCTAGCCCTAATGAAGGACTACAATGAGCAGTTCTTC; d_call: -; j_call: TRBJ2-1; clone_size: -; v_call: TRBV14
cdr3_aa: CASSPSRGSGELFF; cdr3_nt: TGTGCCAGCAGCCCGAGCCGCGGTTCCGGGGAGCTGTTTTTT; d_call: -; j_call: TRBJ2-2; clone_size: few; v_call: TRBV7-3
cdr3_aa: CASSPSTMGTSGGLQETQYF; cdr3_nt: TGTGCCAGCAGCCCCTCAACCATGGGGACCAGCGGGGGACTTCAAGAGACCCAGTACTTC; d_call: TRBD2; j_call: TRBJ2-5; clone_size: few; v_call: TRBV11-2
cdr3_aa: CSVISDRVSYNEQFF; cdr3_nt: TGCAGCGTTATATCGGACAGGGTGTCCTACAATGAGCAGTTCTTC; d_call: TRBD1; j_call: TRBJ2-1; clone_size: -; v_call: TRBV29-1
cdr3_aa: CASSLGSFPSANEQFF; cdr3_nt: TGTGCCAGCAGCTTAGGAAGCTTCCCCTCGGCTAATGAGCAGTTCTTC; d_call: -; j_call: TRBJ2-1; clone_size: few; v_call: TRBV7-8
cdr3_aa: CASIVEGEVGYTF; cdr3_nt: TGTGCCAGCATCGTGGAGGGGGAAGTAGGCTACACCTTC; d_call: -; j_call: TRBJ1-2; clone_size: few; v_call: TRBV2
cdr3_aa: CASSEAHVVSNQPQHF; cdr3_nt: TGCGCCAGCAGCGAGGCCCATGTCGTTAGCAATCAGCCCCAGCATTTT; d_call: -; j_call: TRBJ1-5; clone_size: few; v_call: TRBV4-3
cdr3_aa: CSARDDTEAFF; cdr3_nt: TGCAGTGCTAGAGATGACACTGAAGCTTTCTTT; d_call: -; j_call: TRBJ1-1; clone_size: few; v_call: TRBV20-1
cdr3_aa: CASSRGSGSDEQFF; cdr3_nt: TGCGCCAGCAGCCGCGGGAGCGGGAGCGATGAGCAGTTCTTC; d_call: TRBD2; j_call: TRBJ2-1; clone_size: few; v_call: TRBV4-3
cdr3_aa: CANYTLTPPDTQYF; cdr3_nt: TGTGCCAACTACACCCTCACCCCCCCAGATACGCAGTATTTT; d_call: -; j_call: TRBJ2-3; clone_size: -; v_call: TRBV6-5
cdr3_aa: CASSEGLGGSSYEQYF; cdr3_nt: TGTGCCAGCAGCGAAGGATTGGGAGGGAGCTCCTACGAGCAGTACTTC; d_call: TRBD2; j_call: TRBJ2-7; clone_size: few; v_call: TRBV14
cdr3_aa: CASSQDSYQPQHF; cdr3_nt: TGCGCCAGCAGCCAAGACAGTTATCAGCCCCAGCATTTT; d_call: -; j_call: TRBJ1-5; clone_size: few; v_call: TRBV4-3
cdr3_aa: CASSSASGGALDTQYF; cdr3_nt: TGTGCCAGCAGTTCAGCTAGCGGGGGGGCCCTAGATACGCAGTATTTT; d_call: TRBD2; j_call: TRBJ2-3; clone_size: -; v_call: TRBV28
cdr3_aa: CASSSEMGTYNEQFF; cdr3_nt: TGTGCCAGCTCTTCAGAGATGGGGACCTACAATGAGCAGTTCTTC; d_call: -; j_call: TRBJ2-1; clone_size: few; v_call: TRBV18
cdr3_aa: CASSPQTGVGNYGYTF; cdr3_nt: TGTGCCAGCAGCCCTCAGACAGGGGTGGGGAACTATGGCTACACCTTC; d_call: TRBD1; j_call: TRBJ1-2; clone_size: few; v_call: TRBV4-2
cdr3_aa: CASSLSWDYTEAFF; cdr3_nt: TGTGCCAGCAGTTTATCGTGGGACTACACTGAAGCTTTCTTT; d_call: -; j_call: TRBJ1-1; clone_size: -; v_call: TRBV27
cdr3_aa: CASSSPDRGSYEQYF; cdr3_nt: TGTGCCAGCAGTTCTCCGGACAGGGGATCCTACGAGCAGTACTTC; d_call: TRBD1; j_call: TRBJ2-7; clone_size: few; v_call: TRBV12-3/TRBV12-4
cdr3_aa: CASSQTSVFDNEQFF; cdr3_nt: TGTGCCAGCAGCCAGACTAGTGTGTTCGACAATGAGCAGTTCTTC; d_call: -; j_call: TRBJ2-1; clone_size: few; v_call: TRBV7-2